Following are 4 T cell receptor beta chains from one sample sequenced in a study of regulatory T cells in long-lasting Graves disease. Time point indicated: persistent/refractory GD, antithyroid drugs over 5 years with positive TRAb. PBMCs were the source of the RNA used for TCR sequencing. Building the TCR beta libraries relied on iRepertoire HTBI primers, and CDR3 regions underwent Arm-PCR. TCRdb reanalysed the multiplex PCR reads using MiXCR and keeps one entry per CDR3 protein. Seen here are 600,000 to 850,000 distinct CDR3 sequences, approximately 31% observed once, and the top ten hold around 42%. Here the sequenced sample was peripheral blood mononuclear cells (PBMCs), taken when the disease was refractory, from a patient treated with antithyroid drugs. The receptors derive from a female donor with Graves disease.

The chain couples TRBV6-1 to TRBJ2-7, with a tentative D call TRBD1 (6 bases). Germline V CDR1 and CDR2: MNHNS, SASEGT. CDR3 size: 15 residues. The V gene lost 4 bases and the J gene lost 5 bases, with 18 bases spanning the gap. The CDR3 DNA follows: TGTGCCAGCAGTGGAAACAGGACCCCAGGGGACGAGCAGTACTTC. This encodes CASSGNRTPGDEQYF.

The chain has TRBV13 and TRBJ2-5; D possibly uses TRBD1 or TRBD2 (5 bases each). This CDR3 spans 16 amino acids. In germline, CDR1 is PRHDT, CDR2 FYEKMQ (reference sequence). V lost 4 bases and J 2 bases, leaving 17 bases between the germline ends. As DNA, the CDR3 is TGTGCCAGCAGCTATAAAGCCCCGGGACCTCAAGAGACCCAGTACTTC. Its translation: CASSYKAPGPQETQYF.

This chain joins TRBV10-3 and TRBJ2-7; D might be TRBD1 (6 bases). The CDR3 sequence is 21 residues long. CDR1 and CDR2 (germline): ENHRY, SYGVKD. V gave up 4 bases and J gave up 3 bases, with 34 bases separating them. CDR3 region: CAISGFLRSPDNTGSDYEQYF. In DNA, the CDR3 is TGTGCCATCAGTGGTTTTCTCCGAAGCCCAGACAACACAGGGTCAGACTACGAGCAGTACTTC.

This clonotype has at least ten counts. The gene calls are TRBV11-1 and TRBJ2-5; D gene uncertain. Trimming pared 9 bases from V and 0 bases from J, leaving 5 bases between. The germline V gene encodes CDR1 SGHAT and CDR2 FQDESV (reference sequence). The CDR3 covers 11 residues. The CDR3 sequence: CARTYQETQYF. In DNA, the CDR3 is TGTGCCAGGACGTACCAAGAGACCCAGTACTTC. The variable domain in full, completed from reference TRBV11-1 and TRBJ2-5, reads EAEVAQSPRYKITEKSQAVAFWCDPISGHATLYWYRQILGQGPELLVQFQDESVVDDSQLPKDRFSAERLKGVDSTLKIQPAELGDSAMYLCARTYQETQYFGPGTRLLVL.